This record looks at one TCR beta chain sequence and its context. These data originate in a study of T-cell memory formation after mild COVID-19. In TCRdb, the 5' RACE reads were re-called with MiXCR into one record per CDR3 protein. Altogether approximately 150,000 distinct CDR3 sequences are present, roughly 6.2% being singletons, with the ten largest covering roughly 2.1%. The V and J ends lost 3 bases and 1 base respectively, with 13 bases between them. In germline, CDR1 is SGHKS, CDR2 YYEKEE (reference sequence). This CDR3 is built from 15 residues. This clonotype was obtained from an adult woman who had mild COVID-19 (a few samples of this study predate the infection). Cell type and time point are not known. The sample comprised PBMCs or a T cell subset sorted from them (not recorded which). This chain links TRBV5-5 with TRBJ1-1; a weak D match, TRBD1 (5 bases). In DNA, the CDR3 is TGTGCCAGCAGCTCCTTCTTTGGGGCGAACACTGAAGCTTTCTTT. This encodes CASSSFFGANTEAFF.